This TCR beta chain was observed in a study of blood T cell repertoires in COVID-19. Study summary: Whether acute or convalescent, the COVID-19 samples came from the United States, Italy and Spain. T cells, B-cell-depleted T cells, or PBMCs supplied cDNA or gDNA.

Study processing details: Nucleated cell counts were estimated from reference gene primer amplification. The protocol was immunoSEQ multiplex PCR, while the TCRdb copy is restricted to in-frame clones and leaves out a portion. Clonal size and the V and J genes are those of that table, whereas D and trimming came from the DNA. The sample consists of some 300,000 clones, 70% to 90% of them appearing once. Germline assignment: CDR1 LGHDT and CDR2 YNNKEL (reference sequence). CDR3 length: 12 residues. Germline trimming cut 4 bases from V and 12 bases from J; bases unmatched to any gene: 4. The receptor's source is a woman aged 25 to 39 who had recovered from COVID-19. The sequencing input was peripheral blood. The chain is built from TRBV3-1 (or the pseudogene TRBV3-2) and TRBJ2-1, with 9 bases lining up with TRBD2. CDR3 sequence reads: CASSPRGGPQFF. The CDR3 DNA sequence: TGTGCCAGCAGCCCGCGGGGGGGCCCGCAGTTCTTC.